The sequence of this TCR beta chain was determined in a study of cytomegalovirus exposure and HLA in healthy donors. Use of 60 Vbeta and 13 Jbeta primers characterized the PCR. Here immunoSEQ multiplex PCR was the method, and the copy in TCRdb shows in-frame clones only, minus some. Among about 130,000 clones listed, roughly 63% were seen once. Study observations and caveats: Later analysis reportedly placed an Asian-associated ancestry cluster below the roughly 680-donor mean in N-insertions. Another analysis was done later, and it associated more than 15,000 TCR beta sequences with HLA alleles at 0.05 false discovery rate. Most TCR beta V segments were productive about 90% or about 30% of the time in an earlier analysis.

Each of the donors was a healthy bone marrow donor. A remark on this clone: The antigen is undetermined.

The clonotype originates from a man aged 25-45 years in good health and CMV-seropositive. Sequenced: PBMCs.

The CDR3 loop is CASSLASGKEGTQYF. The CDR3 region has the DNA TGTGCCAGCAGCTTAGCCTCGGGAAAGGAGGGTACGCAGTATTTT. The V and J genes are TRBV7-9 and TRBJ2-3, with a weak D call TRBD2 (6 bases). Germline V gene lookup returns CDR1 SEHNR and CDR2 FQNEAQ (reference sequence). There are 15 residues in the CDR3. V lost 0 bases, J lost 8 bases, and 15 bases lay in between.